The TCR beta chain described here comes from a study of technical replicates of blood from a handful of donors. Sequenced by immunoSEQ multiplex PCR; TCRdb stores in-frame clones only, minus some. This sample has tens of thousands of clones, with around 97% found just once. Germline assignment: CDR1 SGHNT and CDR2 YYREEE (reference sequence). This CDR3 region has 15 residues. Trimming removed 4 bases at V and 6 bases at J, with 16 bases between. This receptor was taken from a human donor in good health. Sequencing was performed on T cells isolated from PBMCs. The J gene is TRBJ2-2, the V gene TRBV5-4; D ambiguous. Written as DNA, the CDR3 is TGTGCCAGCAGCCAAAACTTAAAAGAAGCCGGGGAGCTGTTTTTT. The encoded protein is CASSQNLKEAGELFF.